The 11 T cell receptor beta chains in this list originate from one sample, sequenced in a study of cytomegalovirus exposure and HLA in healthy donors. Sequencing used immunoSEQ multiplex PCR; TCRdb keeps in-frame clones, though not all of them. The data hold 100,000 to 150,000 clones, with around 94% observed a single time. The sample comprised PBMCs. These receptors all come from a woman under 30 in good health and CMV-seronegative.

The chain joins TRBV7-2 to TRBJ1-6; weak D call: TRBD1 (6 bases). There are 16 residues in the CDR3. V was trimmed by 5 bases and J by 7 bases, leaving 18 bases between them. The germline V gene encodes CDR1 SGHTA and CDR2 FQGNSA. The chain's CDR3 is CASSLELQGWNSPLHF. The CDR3 region has the DNA TGTGCCAGCAGCCTAGAGTTACAGGGATGGAATTCACCCCTCCACTTT. The complete variable domain, with remaining parts taken from reference TRBV7-2 and TRBJ1-6, reads GAGVSQSPSNKVTEKGKDVELRCDPISGHTALYWYRQSLGQGLEFLIYFQGNSAPDKSGLPSDRFSAERTGGSVSTLTIQRTQQEDSAVYLCASSLELQGWNSPLHFGNGTRLTVT.

The chain is built from TRBV28 and TRBJ2-5, with 9 nucleotides matching TRBD2. This CDR3 comprises 16 residues. Germline loops: CDR1 MDHEN, CDR2 SYDVKM. The V gene end was trimmed by 5 bases and the J gene end by 5 bases; junction bases not matched to a gene: 12. The CDR3 here is CASSPVGSGGSETQYF. CDR3 nucleotides: TGTGCCAGCAGTCCAGTAGGTAGCGGGGGATCGGAGACCCAGTACTTC.

The CDR3 DNA follows: TGTGCCAGCAGCGCAGCAGGGTCCGGGCTTTCACCCCTCCACTTT. It codes for CASSAAGSGLSPLHF. The rearrangement uses TRBV9 and TRBJ1-6, with TRBD1 as a possible D gene (5 bases). Germline V CDR1 and CDR2: SGDLS, YYNGEE. V dropped 3 bases and J dropped 9 bases, with 16 bases sitting between them. CDR3 size: 15 residues.

This clone was observed once. The chain links TRBV27 to TRBJ2-7; 9 nucleotides agree with TRBD2. The CDR3 length is 16 residues. Germline CDR1 reads MNHEY; CDR2 reads SMNVEV (reference sequence). Trimming removed 2 bases from V and 5 bases from J; junction bases left unmatched: 10. The CDR3 reads CASSLGSGSLGNEQYF. CDR3 in DNA: TGTGCCAGCAGTTTAGGTAGCGGGAGCTTAGGGAACGAGCAGTACTTC.

The chain uses TRBV28 and TRBJ1-5; no clear D. The CDR3 runs to 17 residues. Trimming removed 7 bases from V and 5 bases from J, with 24 bases in between. CDR1 is MDHEN, CDR2 SYDVKM, per germline. CDR3 bases: TGTGCCAGCATGCTCCCCTCGTCGCGGCCCTATTATCAGCCCCAGCATTTT. It encodes CASMLPSSRPYYQPQHF.

This clone is a singleton in its sample. This chain links TRBV2 with TRBJ2-3, with a tentative D call TRBD2 (5 bases). The CDR3 is made up of 15 amino acids. Trimming removed 4 bases at V and 2 bases at J, with 13 bases between. Germline V CDR1 and CDR2: SNHLY, FYNNEI. For the CDR3, the DNA is TGTGCCAGCAGTGGGCGGGCGACGGACACAGATACGCAGTATTTT. It is translated as CASSGRATDTDTQYF.

The rearrangement links TRBV28 to TRBJ2-1; the match to TRBD2 covers 9 bases. This CDR3 spans 14 amino acids. With V trimmed by 1 base and J by 9 bases, 4 bases remained unmatched. The germline gives CDR1 MDHEN, CDR2 SYDVKM. CDR3 nucleotide sequence: TGTGCCAGCAGTTTATATCTAGCGGGGAGTGAGCAGTTCTTC. Amino acids: CASSLYLAGSEQFF.

Written as DNA, the CDR3 is TGTGCCAGCGAGGAACATGAGAGCTCCTACGAGCAGTACTTC. This encodes CASEEHESSYEQYF. The chain couples TRBV28 to TRBJ2-7; D is ambiguous. Looked up from germline, CDR1 is MDHEN and CDR2 is SYDVKM. CDR3 length: 14 residues. V lost 8 bases to trimming and J lost 0 bases, with 14 bases between them.

The rearrangement joins TRBV30 to TRBJ1-2; 8 bases align to TRBD1. Germline V gives CDR1 GTSNPN, CDR2 SVGIG (reference sequence). The ends lost 7 bases at V and 8 bases at J; junction bases unmatched: 6. This CDR3 spans 11 amino acids. Written as DNA, the CDR3 is TGTGCCTCCTCAGGGGGCGCGGGCTACACCTTC. Its translation is CASSGGAGYTF.

The genes are TRBV5-1 and TRBJ2-3; 14 positions match TRBD2. Looked up from germline, CDR1 is SGHRS and CDR2 is YFSETQ. The CDR3 consists of 15 residues. J lost 6 bases, V lost 0 bases, and 0 bases had no gene match. For the CDR3, the DNA is TGCGCCAGCAGCTTGGGACTAGCGGGGGGGGATACGCAGTATTTT. Translated: CASSLGLAGGDTQYF.

This clone was found once. The chain has TRBV5-1 and TRBJ2-7; 10 bases fit TRBD1. The CDR3 consists of 14 residues. The V gene's germline CDR1 is SGHRS and CDR2 YFSETQ. V lost 4 bases, J lost 5 bases, and 6 bases stayed unmatched. The CDR3 nucleotides are TGCGCCAGCAGCCCCGGACAGGGGGAAAACGAGCAGTACTTC. Amino acid sequence: CASSPGQGENEQYF.